Below, 29 T cell receptor beta chains from the same sample are listed, as sequenced in a study of T cell clonality in common variable immunodeficiency. The method was immunoSEQ multiplex PCR; TCRdb's version includes in-frame clones alone and lacks a portion of them. The sample presents 35,000 to 50,000 clones, none singletons. Sequenced: peripheral blood mononuclear cells. Receptor source: a person aged 18 to 75 in good health.

This clone was counted many times. The sequenced fragment ends 3 residues before the CDR3 boundary, so the rest is inferred from the germline J gene. The chain recombines TRBV12-3 or TRBV12-4 with TRBJ2-2; D gene ambiguous. Trimming removed 1 base from V and 0 bases from J, with 3 bases in between. The CDR3 is 14 amino acids. The DNA read from the CDR3 is TGTGCCAGCAGTTTAGACACGAACACCGGGGAG. Translated: CASSLDTNTGE. The CDR3 as a whole reads CASSLDTNTGELFF.

This clone was seen repeatedly, ten times or more. The read falls 3 residues short of the CDR3 end, and the missing part is taken from the germline J gene. The genes are TRBV5-4 and TRBJ1-4; 7 bases map to TRBD1. The CDR3 extends over 13 amino acids. CDR1 and CDR2 (germline): SGHNT, YYREEE (reference sequence). V was clipped by 9 bases and J by 0 bases; unmatched bases: 2. The part of the CDR3 DNA that was read is TGTGCCACCCAGGGGGCAACTAATGAAAAA. Translation gives CATQGATNEK. The entire CDR3 reads CATQGATNEKLFF.

This clone has ten or more counts. The DNA ends 3 residues before the CDR3 does, and the rest of the CDR3 is filled in from the germline J gene. The rearrangement uses TRBV12-3 or TRBV12-4 and TRBJ2-5, with 8 bases fitting TRBD2. With V trimmed by 3 bases and J by 4 bases, 4 bases remained unmatched. This CDR3 contains 14 residues. The CDR3 bases that were read are TGTGCCAGCAGTTTTGCGGGGGGCGGAGAGACC. As protein: CASSFAGGGET. The full CDR3 is CASSFAGGGETQYF.

There are many counts of this clone. The read stops 3 residues short of the end of the CDR3; the missing end is completed from the germline J gene. The chain has TRBV10-1 and TRBJ1-1, with TRBD1 matching over 8 bases. The germline V gene has CDR1 WNHNN and CDR2 SYGVQD (reference sequence). CDR3 length: 17 amino acids. The CDR3: CASSELLGRGPLEEAFF. The sequenced part of the CDR3 DNA is TGCGCCAGCAGTGAGTTGTTAGGCAGGGGGCCCCTAGAGGAA.

This clone showed up many times. The chain's CDR3 is CASSLVGDYGYTF. CDR3 DNA, as far as it was read: TGTGCCAGCAGCTTGGTAGGGGACTATGGC. The chain is built from TRBV5-4 and TRBJ1-2; possible D gene TRBD1, 5 bases. The missing CDR3 end, 3 residues past where the read stops, is filled in from the germline J gene. CDR3 length: 13 amino acids. V was shortened by 0 bases and J by 3 bases, with 6 bases between the two germline ends. CDR1 and CDR2 (germline): SGHNT, YYREEE (reference sequence).

This clone was found many times. CDR3 bases read: TGCAGTGCTAGTGATAGCTATGGC. It encodes CSASDSYG. The full CDR3 is CSASDSYGYTF. This rearrangement joins TRBV20-1 to TRBJ1-2; D is ambiguous. The sequence runs out 3 residues before the end of the CDR3; the remainder is reconstructed from the germline J gene. The germline V gene has CDR1 DFQATT and CDR2 SNEGSKA (reference sequence). The CDR3 consists of 11 residues. V dropped 3 bases and J dropped 4 bases, with 6 bases sitting between them.

There are many counts of this clone. The DNA read from the CDR3 is TGTGCCAGCTCACCGTTCGCAGGAAGATACAATGAG. Its protein product is CASSPFAGRYNE. The CDR3, in full, reads CASSPFAGRYNEQFF. The V gene is TRBV18, the J gene TRBJ2-1; D gene ambiguous. The read comes to an end 3 residues before the CDR3 does, leaving the germline J gene to fill in the end. This CDR3 has 15 residues. Between the trimmed V and J ends, which lost 3 bases and 4 bases, there was a span of 13 bases. Germline V gene lookup returns CDR1 KGHSH and CDR2 LQKENI.

This clone appeared many times. The read stops 3 residues short of the end of the CDR3; the missing end is completed from the germline J gene. The chain joins TRBV6-1 to TRBJ2-1; 8 nucleotides line up with TRBD2. Trimming removed 2 bases from V and 6 bases from J; junction bases left unmatched: 3. The CDR3 spans 14 residues. The germline CDR1 and CDR2 sequences are MNHNS and SASEGT. CDR3 sequence reads: CASSETSGRNEQFF. The sequenced part of the CDR3 DNA is TGTGCCAGCAGTGAAACTAGCGGACGCAATGAG.

Worth noting for this clone: The read comes to an end 3 residues before the CDR3 does, leaving the germline J gene to fill in the end. The V call is TRBV7-3, the J call TRBJ2-5; a weak D match, TRBD2 (7 bases). Trimming pared 1 base from V and 6 bases from J, leaving 27 bases between. Germline V gives CDR1 SGHTA, CDR2 FQGTGA. This CDR3 has 19 residues. The DNA read from the CDR3 is TGTGCCAGCAGCTTAAGCCCCGGGGATTATGCGGGGGCCAAGAAGACC. Translated, it gives CASSLSPGDYAGAKKT. The whole CDR3 protein is CASSLSPGDYAGAKKTQYF.

This clone was observed at least ten times. The DNA ends 3 residues before the CDR3 does, and the rest of the CDR3 is filled in from the germline J gene. The V call is TRBV5-6, the J call TRBJ1-1; 8 bases fit TRBD1. CDR3 length: 14 residues. V trimming: 4 bases; J trimming: 5 bases; junction bases outside the gene matches: 7. From germline, CDR1 is SGHDT and CDR2 YYEEEE. CDR3 bases read: TGTGCCAGCAGCCCGGACAGGGCCGGAACTGAA. It is translated as CASSPDRAGTE. The entire CDR3 reads CASSPDRAGTEAFF.

To note about this clone: The read terminates 3 residues ahead of where the CDR3 ends, so the germline J gene completes it. The rearrangement joins TRBV7-2 to TRBJ1-1; D possibly corresponds to TRBD1 (5 bases). The CDR3 is 13 amino acids. Germline V gene lookup returns CDR1 SGHTA and CDR2 FQGNSA. The CDR3 DNA, read in part, is TGTGCCAGCAGCTTAGTACCCCAGGGTGGC. Its protein product is CASSLVPQGG. The whole CDR3 sequence is CASSLVPQGGAFF.

In its sample, this clone was seen many times. Coverage ceases 3 residues before the CDR3 finishes, and the germline J gene fills in the end. This chain connects TRBV6-8 to TRBJ2-1; 12 positions match TRBD2. V was clipped by 7 bases and J by 7 bases; unmatched bases: 8. This CDR3 is 15 amino acids long. Germline CDR1 is MNHGY and CDR2 is SAAAGT. The CDR3 DNA, read in part, is TGTGCCAGCAATCCTAGCGGGGGGGCCGGGAATGAG. It encodes CASNPSGGAGNE. The complete CDR3 reads CASNPSGGAGNEQFF.

This clone was found many times. With the read ending 3 residues before the CDR3 end, the germline J gene is used to fill in that end. This chain connects TRBV14 to TRBJ1-3; no reliable D call. Germline-derived CDR1 and CDR2 are SGHDN and FVKESK. Trimming shortened V by 4 bases and J by 2 bases, and 12 bases separated the two germline ends. The CDR3 spans 15 residues. The CDR3 loop reads CASSPVVTTGNTIYF. The part of the CDR3 DNA that was read is TGTGCCAGCAGCCCCGTCGTTACAACTGGAAACACC.

This clone was observed many times. The read stops 3 residues short of the end of the CDR3; the missing end is completed from the germline J gene. The chain recombines TRBV12-3 or TRBV12-4 with TRBJ2-5, with D perhaps matching TRBD2 (6 bases). V was cut by 0 bases and J by 3 bases, with 23 bases left in between. The CDR3 has 19 amino acids. The CDR3 here is CASSLANPYRPGLKETQYF. The sequenced CDR3 bases are TGTGCCAGCAGTTTAGCGAACCCTTACAGACCGGGACTGAAAGAGACC.

Concerning this clone itself: The DNA ends 3 residues before the CDR3 does, and the rest of the CDR3 is filled in from the germline J gene. The genes are TRBV20-1 and TRBJ2-7, with 8 positions matching TRBD2. Looked up from germline, CDR1 is DFQATT and CDR2 is SNEGSKA (reference sequence). The CDR3 contains 17 residues. J gave up 5 bases and V 0 bases, and 15 bases lay outside the gene matches. CDR3 bases read: TGCAGTGCTAGAGATCCAGCGGGAGCTCTACTCCGCGACGAG. Translating gives CSARDPAGALLRDE. The whole CDR3 sequence reads CSARDPAGALLRDEQYF.

This clone was recorded at least ten times. The CDR3 end falls 3 residues outside the read, so it is completed with the germline J gene. The V and J genes are TRBV30 and TRBJ2-5; 8 bases line up with TRBD1. In germline, CDR1 is GTSNPN, CDR2 SVGIG (reference sequence). This CDR3 comprises 13 residues. V lost 0 bases to trimming and J lost 6 bases; unmatched junction nucleotides: 3. CDR3 DNA (partial): TGTGCCTGGAGTGTATCAGGGGGCAAGACC. It is translated as CAWSVSGGKT. The whole CDR3 sequence is CAWSVSGGKTQYF.

This clone was counted many times. The read is 3 residues too short to cover the CDR3 end, so that end is filled in from the germline J gene. This sequence joins TRBV3-1 (or the pseudogene TRBV3-2) and TRBJ2-2; no definite D call. There are 12 residues in the CDR3. In germline, CDR1 is LGHDT, CDR2 YNNKEL (reference sequence). The ends were cut back, 0 bases at V and 8 bases at J, with 4 bases in the middle. The CDR3 sequence is CASSQDSGELFF. Partial CDR3 DNA: TGTGCCAGCAGCCAAGATTCTGGGGAG.

This clone was found a few times. The read terminates 3 residues ahead of where the CDR3 ends, so the germline J gene completes it. The chain is built from TRBV5-1 and TRBJ2-7; 9 bases fit TRBD1. The CDR3 is 13 residues long. The trim removed 3 bases at V and 4 bases at J, leaving 2 bases unmatched. Germline assignment: CDR1 SGHRS and CDR2 YFSETQ. The DNA read from the CDR3 is TGCGCCAGCAGCTCGGGACAGGGTTACGAG. It codes for CASSSGQGYE. The full-length CDR3 reads as CASSSGQGYEQYF.

Concerning this clone itself: The DNA ends 3 residues before the CDR3 does, and the rest of the CDR3 is filled in from the germline J gene. The rearrangement joins TRBV7-6 to TRBJ2-3; unclear D gene. The germline gives CDR1 SGHVS, CDR2 FNYEAQ. This CDR3 region has 13 residues. The CDR3 region is CASSSDSNQPQYF. The CDR3 DNA, read in part, is TGTGCCAGCAGCTCCGATAGCAATCAGCCG.

This clone was observed many times. The DNA ends 3 residues before the CDR3 does, and the rest of the CDR3 is filled in from the germline J gene. V is TRBV14 and J is TRBJ2-2, with D unresolved. The germline V and J ends were trimmed by 7 bases and 2 bases, with 5 bases remaining between them. The V gene's germline CDR1 is SGHDN and CDR2 FVKESK. The CDR3 has 12 amino acids. The part of the CDR3 DNA that was read is TGTGCCAGCAAGGGCAACACCGGGGAG. Its protein is CASKGNTGE. The whole CDR3 protein reads CASKGNTGELFF.

This clone was counted many times. Sequencing ends 3 residues short of the CDR3 end; the germline J gene provides the rest. J is TRBJ2-3 and V is TRBV12-3 or TRBV12-4, with 8 bases that match TRBD1. V lost 6 bases and J lost 4; bases outside the gene matches: 6. The CDR3 has 14 amino acids. The covered CDR3 bases are TGTGCCAGCAGCGCGGACAGGGAACCAGATACG. Translated, it gives CASSADREPDT. From start to end, the CDR3 is CASSADREPDTQYF.

This clone was recorded at least ten times. The read ends 3 residues before the CDR3 terminus; that terminus is restored from the germline J gene. The chain has TRBV30 and TRBJ1-2, with D possibly TRBD1 on 5 matching bases. The CDR3 spans 12 residues. Between the trimmed V and J ends, which lost 0 bases and 7 bases, there was a span of 9 bases. CDR1 and CDR2 from the germline V gene are GTSNPN and SVGIG (reference sequence). The DNA read from the CDR3 is TGTGCCTGGAGTGTACTCAGGGTTGGC. Protein product: CAWSVLRVG. The complete CDR3 reads CAWSVLRVGYTF.

This clone has a count of ten or more. The missing CDR3 end, 3 residues past where the read stops, is filled in from the germline J gene. This sequence joins TRBV7-9 and TRBJ1-2, with 8 bases matching TRBD1. Germline V gene data show CDR1 as SEHNR and CDR2 as FQNEAQ (reference sequence). This CDR3 is built from 14 residues. After removal of 2 bases from V and 3 bases from J, the junction contained 2 bases not matched to a gene. Here the CDR3 reads CASSLSTGDYGYTF. The CDR3 bases that were read are TGTGCCAGCAGCTTATCGACAGGGGACTATGGC. Full variable domain (rest looked up from reference TRBV7-9 and TRBJ1-2): DTGVSQNPRHKITKRGQNVTFRCDPISEHNRLYWYRQTLGQGPEFLTYFQNEAQLEKSRLLSDRFSAERPKGSFSTLEIQRTEQGDSAMYLCASSLSTGDYGYTFGSGTRLTVV.

This clone showed up many times. The read finishes 3 residues shy of the CDR3 end, and the germline J gene is used to complete it. The chain is built from TRBV20-1 and TRBJ2-3, with D tentatively TRBD2 (5 bases). Germline loops: CDR1 DFQATT, CDR2 SNEGSKA (reference sequence). The CDR3 loop spans 11 amino acids. V shed 7 bases and J shed 4 bases, with 9 bases lying between them. The chain's CDR3 is CSVLDSDTQYF. The CDR3 DNA, read in part, is TGCAGTGTACTAGACTCAGATACG.

This clone was detected a few times. The DNA ends 3 residues before the CDR3 does, and the rest of the CDR3 is filled in from the germline J gene. V usage is TRBV7-9 and J usage is TRBJ1-2, with D possibly being TRBD1 (6 bases). This CDR3 comprises 13 residues. CDR1 SEHNR and CDR2 FQNEAQ come from the germline V gene (reference sequence). CDR3 bases read: TGTGCCAGCAGCTTAACAGGGAAATACGAC. Protein: CASSLTGKYD. The entire CDR3 protein is CASSLTGKYDYTF.

This clone was picked up many times. The read comes to an end 3 residues before the CDR3 does, leaving the germline J gene to fill in the end. The J gene is TRBJ1-2, the V gene TRBV24-1, with TRBD1 matching over 7 bases. The germline gives CDR1 KGHDR, CDR2 SFDVKD. V lost 1 base to trimming and J lost 4 bases; unmatched junction nucleotides: 5. CDR3 length: 15 residues. The CDR3 is CATSDLGGTVYGYTF. The DNA read from the CDR3 is TGTGCCACCAGTGATTTAGGGGGGACAGTCTATGGC.

This clone was picked up many times. The CDR3 end is not reached by the read, which stops 3 residues before it; the germline J gene fills it in. The J gene is TRBJ2-3, the V gene TRBV9, with 10 bases that match TRBD2. Germline CDR1 and CDR2: SGDLS and YYNGEE. The length of the CDR3 is 14 residues. Trimming removed 6 bases from V and 4 bases from J; junction bases left unmatched: 5. CDR3: CASTQAGGPDTQYF. The covered CDR3 bases are TGTGCCAGCACACAAGCGGGAGGGCCAGATACG.

There are many counts of this clone. Sequencing ends 3 residues short of the CDR3 end; the germline J gene provides the rest. V gene TRBV29-1 combines with J gene TRBJ1-2, with 7 positions matching TRBD1. This CDR3 region has 16 residues. Germline CDR1 is SQVTM and CDR2 is ANQGSEA. V was pared by 3 bases and J by 7 bases, with 17 bases of the junction left unmatched. CDR3 bases read: TGCAGCGTTGATTGGGGGTTTGGGGGACAGATCGGTGGC. It is translated as CSVDWGFGGQIGG. The whole CDR3 protein reads CSVDWGFGGQIGGYTF.

This clone was observed a few times. Coverage ceases 3 residues before the CDR3 finishes, and the germline J gene fills in the end. The rearrangement joins TRBV19 to TRBJ1-2; weak D call: TRBD1 (6 bases). The V and J ends lost 6 bases and 3 bases respectively, with 11 bases between them. The germline V gene encodes CDR1 LNHDA and CDR2 SQIVND (reference sequence). The CDR3 runs 13 residues. CDR3: CASRSGADYGYTF. CDR3 DNA, as far as it was read: TGTGCCAGTAGGTCAGGGGCTGACTATGGC.